This T cell receptor beta chain is drawn from a study of regulatory T cells in long-lasting Graves disease. Across the study: In persistent Graves' disease, antithyroid drugs had been taken for over 5 years and TSH receptor antibodies stayed positive. Study-wide results and caveats: Samples came from peripheral blood alone, without thyroid tissue. Clonotypes that were public and shared totalled 2,500 to 3,500 in persistent patients versus over 800 in new patients.

Concerning this clonotype: What it binds is not known.

Deletions cut 4 bases from V and 11 bases from J, with 21 bases between. The CDR3 is made up of 16 amino acids. Time point defined: persistent/refractory GD, antithyroid drugs over 5 years with positive TRAb. After RNA was extracted from PBMCs, the TCR library was made from it. Library construction for TCR beta used iRepertoire HTBI primers and Arm-PCR of CDR3 regions. TCRdb redid the calling of the multiplex PCR reads with MiXCR, one entry per CDR3 protein. The table records 250,000 to 300,000 distinct CDR3 sequences, around 23% of them present only once. The sample here was peripheral blood mononuclear cells (PBMCs), taken when the disease was refractory, from a patient treated with antithyroid drugs. The sequence was collected from a female donor with Graves disease. The chain recombines TRBV12-3 or TRBV12-4 with TRBJ1-6; D gene uncertain. CDR3 nucleotide sequence: TGTGCCAGCAGTTCAGCGCCGGGCGGATGGAATCCACCCCTCCACTTT. It codes for CASSSAPGGWNPPLHF.